This is a list of T cell receptor beta chains from one sample in a study of beta chain features in type 1 diabetes. Measured with immunoSEQ multiplex PCR; TCRdb has only the in-frame clones, and not every one. The table lists 150,000 to 200,000 clones, 6.5% to 8.5% of them singletons. Material: central memory CD4+ T cells from blood. These receptors originate from a woman aged 18-29 years with type 1 diabetes. Both conserved end residues are part of each CDR3. Fields, in order: J gene, clone size, D gene, V gene, CDR3 DNA, CDR3 protein. D genes are given only for firm matches. Only some rows state a clone size, as once, few, many or a class for expanded clones.

TRBJ1-3	-	-	TRBV7-2	TGTGCCAGCAGCTTAGACAGGTTCACTGGAAACACCATATATTTT	CASSLDRFTGNTIYF
TRBJ2-5	-	-	TRBV7-6	TGTGCCAGCAGCCTCGGTACCCAAGAGACCCAGTACTTC	CASSLGTQETQYF
TRBJ2-1	few	-	TRBV4-2	TGTGCCAGCAGCCAAGATCCCCAGCGGGCGTACAATGAGCAGTTCTTC	CASSQDPQRAYNEQFF
TRBJ2-2	few	TRBD2	TRBV2	TGTGCCAGCAGTATCGGCGGGAGAGCGGCCGGGGAGCTGTTTTTT	CASSIGGRAAGELFF
TRBJ2-1	-	-	TRBV11-2	TGTGCCAGCAGCCGTCAGTATGAGCAGTTCTTC	CASSRQYEQFF
TRBJ1-2	-	-	TRBV4-1	TGCGCCAGCAGCCAATCAGCGGCGGGGAATGGCTACACCTTC	CASSQSAAGNGYTF
TRBJ2-1	-	TRBD2	TRBV4-3	TGCGCCAGCAGCCATAGCGGGACCCCCGCCTACAATGAGCAGTTCTTC	CASSHSGTPAYNEQFF
TRBJ1-4	-	-	TRBV4-3	TGCGCCAGCAGCCAAAACAGGGTCCATTCTGAAAAACTGTTTTTT	CASSQNRVHSEKLFF
TRBJ2-3	many	-	TRBV29-1	TGCAGCGTTGACCAACCCCAGGGCACAGATACGCAGTATTTT	CSVDQPQGTDTQYF
TRBJ2-2	few	-	TRBV7-2	TGTGCCAGCAGCCAAAGTGCCCATCCGGGACAACTCACCGGGGAGCTGTTTTTT	CASSQSAHPGQLTGELFF
TRBJ2-7	few	-	TRBV5-4	TGTGCCAGCAGCGGCGATGAAGGGGCTGCGCAGTACTTC	CASSGDEGAAQYF
TRBJ2-3	-	TRBD2	TRBV7-6	TGTGCCAGCAGCAGTAGAGCGTTACTAGCGGGAGCCCTGAGCACAGATACGCAGTATTTT	CASSSRALLAGALSTDTQYF
TRBJ2-7	few	-	TRBV18	TGTGCCAGCTCTTCGGGGGTATACGAGCAGTACTTC	CASSSGVYEQYF
TRBJ1-1	few	-	TRBV5-6	TGTGCCAGCAGCTTCGGCACTGAAGCTTTCTTT	CASSFGTEAFF
TRBJ1-3	-	TRBD1	TRBV6-5	TGTGCCAGCAGTTACTCGAGACAGGGGGCTGGAAACACCATATATTTT	CASSYSRQGAGNTIYF
TRBJ1-1	few	-	TRBV9	TGTGCCAGCAGCGTAGGCGTGATGGGGCCTGAAGCTTTCTTT	CASSVGVMGPEAFF
TRBJ2-5	-	TRBD1	TRBV5-1	TGCGCCAGCAGCGCCCGACAGGGGATGGAGACCCAGTACTTC	CASSARQGMETQYF
TRBJ1-3	few	-	TRBV5-1	TGCGCCAGCAGCTTGGCAGGGGACATCGGAAACACCATATATTTT	CASSLAGDIGNTIYF
TRBJ1-1	few	-	TRBV7-2	TGTGCCAGCGTCGTTTCGGGCACTGAAGCTTTCTTT	CASVVSGTEAFF
TRBJ2-1	-	-	TRBV28	TGTGCCAGCAGCTTTCCACAGGGCCGCAATGAGCAGTTCTTC	CASSFPQGRNEQFF
TRBJ1-2	-	-	TRBV28	TGTGCCAGCACCTCCGGGGATAACTATGGCTACACCTTC	CASTSGDNYGYTF
TRBJ1-2	-	-	TRBV11-2	TGTGCCAGCAGCTCCTCGACAGGTCCTAGCACCTTC	CASSSSTGPSTF
TRBJ1-6	few	TRBD1	TRBV6-6	TGTGCCAGCATGCGGGGACAGTCTAATTCACCCCTCCACTTT	CASMRGQSNSPLHF
TRBJ1-1	-	-	TRBV5-4	TGTGCCAGCAGCTCCCAGTTGGACACTGAAGCTTTCTTT	CASSSQLDTEAFF
TRBJ2-3	few	-	TRBV14	TGTGCCAGCAGCCAAGTGTACCGGGAGACGCAGTATTTT	CASSQVYRETQYF
TRBJ2-4	-	-	TRBV2	TGTGCCAGCAGCTCACAGGGAGTCAAAAACATTCAGTACTTC	CASSSQGVKNIQYF
TRBJ2-3	-	-	TRBV9	TGTGCCAGCAGCGGCCGGGCGGGGTTCAGCACAGATACGCAGTATTTT	CASSGRAGFSTDTQYF
TRBJ1-2	few	TRBD1	TRBV27	TGTGCCAGCAAAAGACAGGGAAGCAATGGCTACACCTTC	CASKRQGSNGYTF
TRBJ2-1	few	TRBD1	TRBV6-6	TGTGCCAGCACGGGACAGAGATACAATGAGCAGTTCTTC	CASTGQRYNEQFF
TRBJ2-4	few	-	TRBV5-4	TGTGCCAGCAGCTTGGACCTTGGGGGGTCGAGAGGTAACATTCAGTACTTC	CASSLDLGGSRGNIQYF
TRBJ2-7	once	TRBD1	TRBV29-1	TGCAGCGTTGAGGGACAGGGTTTAAACGAGCAGTACTTC	CSVEGQGLNEQYF
TRBJ2-1	few	TRBD1	TRBV25-1	TGTGCCAGCAGTGAGGACAGGGGTTCCTACAATGAGCAGTTCTTC	CASSEDRGSYNEQFF
TRBJ2-3	few	TRBD2	TRBV19	TGTGCCAGTAGTATCAGGGAGGGACCGCAGTATTTT	CASSIREGPQYF
TRBJ1-1	few	-	TRBV5-1	TGCGCCAGCAGCCCGACGTGGGAGGCCGAAGCTTTCTTT	CASSPTWEAEAFF
TRBJ2-7	-	TRBD2	TRBV11-2	TGTGCCAGCAGGTGGGGACTAGCGGCCTACGAGCAGTACTTC	CASRWGLAAYEQYF
TRBJ1-2	few	-	TRBV28	TGTGCCAGCACCCCGGGACAACGGGTCTATGGCTACACCTTC	CASTPGQRVYGYTF
TRBJ2-7	-	-	TRBV6-6	TGTGCCAGCAGGACGGACTTGTACGAGCAGTACTTC	CASRTDLYEQYF
TRBJ1-2	-	TRBD1	TRBV5-1	TGCGCCAGCAGCTTGGGGGACAGCTATGGCTACACCTTC	CASSLGDSYGYTF
TRBJ2-3	-	-	TRBV7-2	TGTGCCAGCAGCTCCCCCGGTGCTAGCACAGATACGCAGTATTTT	CASSSPGASTDTQYF
TRBJ2-7	-	-	TRBV11-3	TGTGCCAGCAGCTTAGATCCCCCTCGGGAGCAGTACTTC	CASSLDPPREQYF
TRBJ2-1	few	TRBD2	TRBV9	TGTGCCAGCAGCGTAACGGAGACTAGCTATGAGCAGTTCTTC	CASSVTETSYEQFF
TRBJ2-5	-	TRBD1	TRBV7-2	TGTGCCAGCAGCGGAAACAGGGGGTTCGAGACCCAGTACTTC	CASSGNRGFETQYF
TRBJ1-4	-	-	TRBV9	TGTGCCAGCAGCGTTAGGACTGATAATGAAAAACTGTTTTTT	CASSVRTDNEKLFF
TRBJ2-5	-	TRBD2	TRBV5-1	TGCGCCAGCAGTCAAAGACTAGCGGGGGGGCAAAAGACCCAGTACTTC	CASSQRLAGGQKTQYF
TRBJ2-7	many	-	TRBV29-1	TGCAGCGTTGTCTCGAGGGACTTACGAGGGCAGTACTTC	CSVVSRDLRGQYF
TRBJ1-2	few	-	TRBV5-5	TGTGCCAGCAGCTTGCTGACGGGTAACTATGGCTACACCTTC	CASSLLTGNYGYTF
TRBJ2-5	few	TRBD1	TRBV5-1	TGCGCCAGCAGCCCTGGGACAGGGTGGGAGACCCAGTACTTC	CASSPGTGWETQYF
TRBJ2-7	few	TRBD1	TRBV2	TGTGCCAGCAGTGACTTCGGGACAGGGGGCGAGCAGTACTTC	CASSDFGTGGEQYF
TRBJ1-1	once	-	TRBV11-2	TGTGCCAGCAGCTTAGGCCCCGTCAGGCCTGAAGCTTTCTTT	CASSLGPVRPEAFF
TRBJ1-2	-	TRBD1	TRBV7-2	TGTGCCAGCACCCTGGACAGGGGGAACTATGGCTACACCTTC	CASTLDRGNYGYTF
TRBJ1-2	-	TRBD1	TRBV7-9	TGTGCCAGCAGCCGCCAACAGGGGTCCTATGGCTACACCTTC	CASSRQQGSYGYTF
TRBJ2-1	few	TRBD2	TRBV5-1	TGCGCCAGCAGCTTGAACCGGGAGGGCCTCGTGTTCTTC	CASSLNREGLVFF
TRBJ2-7	few	TRBD2	TRBV29-1	TGCAGCGCCCTATCTAGCGGGAGCCAAGACGAGCAGTACTTC	CSALSSGSQDEQYF
TRBJ2-3	few	TRBD2	TRBV2	TGTGCCAGCGGAGGTAGCGGGAGAACGACAGATACGCAGTATTTT	CASGGSGRTTDTQYF